The clone carrying this T cell receptor beta chain has only a few counts. This sample was taken from a study of cytomegalovirus exposure and HLA in healthy donors. Study-level background: The Caucasian-associated ancestry cluster held over 65% of a few hundred genotyped donors.

The PCR used 60 Vbeta and 13 Jbeta primers. TCRdb keeps only in-frame clones here, not all; method: immunoSEQ multiplex PCR. The data show some 180,000 clones, around four fifths seen once. The CDR3 has 13 amino acids. Germline V gene lookup returns CDR1 MNHNS and CDR2 SASEGT. V shed 7 bases and J 4 bases; nucleotides not matched to a gene: 6. The TCR sequence derives from a woman in her 30s in good health and CMV-seronegative. This sequence joins TRBV6-1 and TRBJ1-1; 7 positions match TRBD1. Sequenced input: PBMCs. In DNA form, the CDR3 reads TGTGCCAGCACCGAACAGGGGTTCACTGAAGCTTTCTTT. Translated: CASTEQGFTEAFF.